These T cell receptor beta chains were read from a single sample in a study of T cell repertoires in cytomegalovirus infection. The antigens of these receptors remain unknown. A single record per CDR3 protein comes from TCRdb applying MiXCR to the reads. This repertoire shows 830,000 or so distinct CDR3 sequences, roughly 33% found once; its top ten account for over 10%. The sequences come from cultured CD8+ T cells from PBMCs, collected from culture after CMV antigen stimulation. The receptors come from a human donor in good health (CMV status not recorded). Some clones in this sample may be carry-over from other donors' samples. Each CDR3 is given with its conserved first and last residue. A D gene is named only where the DNA matches it firmly. Size values are once, few and many counts, or a class for expanded clones, and some rows have none.

TRBJ2-5	.	TRBV7-8	.	TGTGCCAGCAGCTTGCCAATATACCAAGAGACCCAGTACTTC	CASSLPIYQETQYF
TRBJ2-1	many	TRBV7-8	.	TGTGCCAGCAGCACACCGGGTGAGGGGAGATACAATGAGCAGTTCTTC	CASSTPGEGRYNEQFF
TRBJ2-5	.	TRBV5-5	TRBD1	TGTGCCAGCAGCTTGTTGGTTTTTCTAGACAGGGGGCAAGAGACCCAGTACTTC	CASSLLVFLDRGQETQYF
TRBJ1-2	.	TRBV7-8	TRBD1	TGTGCCAGCCTCAGGGACAGGGCACCCTCTAACTATGGCTACACCTTC	CASLRDRAPSNYGYTF
TRBJ1-6	few	TRBV5-6	.	TGTGCCAGCAGCTTCTCCAGGGATTATTCACCCCTCCACTTT	CASSFSRDYSPLHF
TRBJ2-5	.	TRBV5-3	.	TGTGCCAGCAGCTTGGTCGCGGGGACGGAGACCCAGTACTTC	CASSLVAGTETQYF
TRBJ1-6	.	TRBV19	.	TGTGCCAGTAGTATTCGACTAGGGGTGGATTCACCCCTCCACTTT	CASSIRLGVDSPLHF
TRBJ2-1	.	TRBV6-5	.	TGTGGAGCCGGATTCTCCTACAATGAGCAGTTCTTC	CGAGFSYNEQFF
TRBJ2-7	many	TRBV7-9	TRBD1	TGTGCCAGCAGCTTAGAGGGACAGTCCTACGAGCAGTACTTC	CASSLEGQSYEQYF
TRBJ2-5	.	TRBV6-5	TRBD2	TGTGCCAGCAGTTCCGCCTTTAGCGGGGGAACGGAGACCCAGTACTTC	CASSSAFSGGTETQYF
TRBJ2-3	many	TRBV6-1	TRBD1	TGTGCCAGCGTAACGAGACGGGGTCAGGGGGCGCACACAGATACGCAGTATTTT	CASVTRRGQGAHTDTQYF
TRBJ2-3	many	TRBV12-3/TRBV12-4	.	TGTGCCAGCATAGGGGAGGGACACCTCACAGATACGCAGTATTTT	CASIGEGHLTDTQYF
TRBJ2-3	few	TRBV12-3/TRBV12-4	.	TGTGCCAGCAGTCCCCTCTGGAATACGCAGTATTTT	CASSPLWNTQYF
TRBJ1-4	.	TRBV7-9	.	TGTGCCAGCAGCTTAGACGGGGCGTCCCATGAAAAACTGTTTTTT	CASSLDGASHEKLFF
TRBJ1-2	few	TRBV20-1	TRBD1	TGCAGTGCTAGAGATCTCGAGGACAGGTCGTCTAACTATGGCTACACCTTC	CSARDLEDRSSNYGYTF
TRBJ2-7	.	TRBV10-1	.	TGCGCCAGCAGTGAGGATGGGGGAGCCTACGAGCAGTACTTC	CASSEDGGAYEQYF
TRBJ1-1	.	TRBV6-8	.	TGTGCCAGCAGTTACTCCGGGAAAAATGAAGCTTTCTTT	CASSYSGKNEAFF
TRBJ2-1	many	TRBV6-1	TRBD2	TGTGCCAGCAATTCAGCGGGGGGCCTCTGGAGCTCCTACAATGAGCAGTTCTTC	CASNSAGGLWSSYNEQFF
TRBJ2-2	.	TRBV6-2/TRBV6-3	.	TGTGCCAGCAGTTACCAACTTCAGGGTGTCGGGGAGCTGTTTTTT	CASSYQLQGVGELFF
TRBJ1-1	once	TRBV12-3/TRBV12-4	.	TGTGCCAACAGTTTAGCGACAGTTACCAGAGTGAACACTGAAGCTTTCTTT	CANSLATVTRVNTEAFF
TRBJ2-5	.	TRBV7-9	TRBD1	TGTGCCAGCAGGTTAGCGGCAGGGGGCTTCCAAGAGACCCAGTACTTC	CASRLAAGGFQETQYF
TRBJ2-7	.	TRBV4-1	.	TGCGCCAGCAGCGATTTAGCCACAGGGACTTCAGCGGGCGAGCAGTACTTC	CASSDLATGTSAGEQYF
TRBJ1-1	few	TRBV27	.	TGTGCCAGCAGTCCACCCGGTCAGGGCCTGATCACTGAAGCTTTCTTT	CASSPPGQGLITEAFF
TRBJ1-2	.	TRBV5-6	.	TGTGCCAGCAGGGCCGGGATACGTCTGTGGGATGGCTACACCTTC	CASRAGIRLWDGYTF
TRBJ2-2	few	TRBV12-3/TRBV12-4	.	TGTGCCAGCAGCTTATACCCCACCGGGGAGCTGTTTTTT	CASSLYPTGELFF
TRBJ2-3	.	TRBV12-3/TRBV12-4	TRBD2	TGTGCCAGCAGTCCCGGGACTAGCCGTAATACGCAGTATTTT	CASSPGTSRNTQYF
TRBJ2-5	many	TRBV7-2	.	TGTGCCAGCAGCCGGGACGAGACCCAGTACTTC	CASSRDETQYF